The entry that follows covers one TCR beta chain sequence. Profiling relied on immunoSEQ multiplex PCR, and the TCRdb table lists in-frame clones only, not all of them. The table records about 130,000 clones, approximately 91% of them present only once. These data come from a study of cytomegalovirus exposure and HLA in healthy donors. V lost 2 bases to trimming and J lost 7 bases; unmatched junction nucleotides: 4. CDR1 is MRHNA, CDR2 SNTAGT, per germline. CDR3 length: 14 amino acids. This clonotype was obtained from a young woman in good health and CMV-seronegative. The V and J genes are TRBV6-4 and TRBJ2-1; 8 bases line up with TRBD1. Sequenced material: PBMCs. CDR3 loop: CASSDDRQGNEQFF. The CDR3 bases are TGTGCCAGCAGTGACGACCGACAGGGGAATGAGCAGTTCTTC.